A selection of T cell receptor beta chains follows, all from one sample in a study of radiotherapy plus CTLA-4 blockade in lung cancer. The repertoire was sequenced with immunoSEQ multiplex PCR; TCRdb's copy has only in-frame clones and lacks some. The table includes around 37,000 clones, roughly 79% detected once. The source material was peripheral blood, sampled from a patient treated with radiotherapy plus ipilimumab. These receptors came from a human donor with non-small cell lung cancer that progressed on radiotherapy plus ipilimumab. CDR3s include the opening cysteine and the closing phenylalanine or tryptophan. A D gene is named only where the DNA matches it firmly. Not all rows give a size; the values are once, few, many and, for expanded clones, a class.

TRBJ2-1,11,NA,NA,TRBV6-1,CASSEEGLQFF,TGTGCCAGCAGTGAAGAGGGCCTCCAGTTCTTC
TRBJ1-1,14,TRBD1,NA,TRBV7-9,CASSQEGLGQHAFF,TGTGCCAGCAGCCAGGAGGGGTTGGGACAGCACGCTTTCTTT
TRBJ2-1,15,TRBD2,NA,TRBV5-1,CASSLLGLGSNEQFF,TGCGCCAGCAGCTTACTGGGACTAGGAAGTAATGAGCAGTTCTTC
TRBJ1-5,15,TRBD1,NA,TRBV5-5,CASSLAGTGNQPQHF,TGTGCCAGCAGCTTGGCCGGGACAGGGAACCAGCCCCAGCATTTT
TRBJ1-1,17,NA,NA,TRBV5-1,CASSLGGGGRRNTEAFF,TGCGCCAGCAGCTTGGGCGGCGGGGGGCGCCGGAACACTGAAGCTTTCTTT
TRBJ2-7,13,NA,NA,TRBV27,CASSFGQYYEQYF,TGTGCCAGCAGTTTCGGACAGTACTACGAGCAGTACTTC
TRBJ1-2,11,NA,NA,TRBV6-1,CASSEVGGYTF,TGTGCCAGCAGTGAGGTTGGGGGCTACACCTTC
TRBJ2-4,14,NA,once,TRBV28,CASSLQGAKNIQYF,TGTGCCAGCAGTTTACAGGGGGCCAAAAACATTCAGTACTTC
TRBJ1-2,11,TRBD1,NA,TRBV2,CASSDRGGYTF,TGTGCCAGCAGCGACAGGGGTGGCTACACCTTC
TRBJ2-2,13,NA,medium-sized,TRBV7-2,CASTEGGSGELFF,TGTGCCAGCACCGAGGGGGGGTCCGGGGAGCTGTTTTTT
TRBJ2-2,13,NA,few,TRBV4-1,CASSPLETGELFF,TGCGCCAGCAGCCCCCTAGAAACCGGGGAGCTGTTTTTT
TRBJ2-1,15,TRBD2,NA,TRBV19,CASKGLVNSYNEQFF,TGTGCCAGTAAAGGACTAGTTAACTCCTACAATGAGCAGTTCTTC
TRBJ2-7,17,TRBD2,NA,TRBV7-8,CASSGTSAEGPTSEQYF,TGTGCCAGCAGCGGGACTAGCGCGGAAGGGCCCACGAGCGAGCAGTACTTC
TRBJ1-1,13,NA,few,TRBV4-1,CASSLDKGVWAFF,TGCGCCAGCAGCCTTGACAAAGGGGTCTGGGCTTTCTTT
TRBJ2-7,15,NA,NA,TRBV7-2,CASSGAGGGSYEQYF,TGTGCCAGCAGCGGGGCCGGGGGCGGTTCCTACGAGCAGTACTTC
TRBJ2-2,15,TRBD2,NA,TRBV9,CASSGVGGSTGELFF,TGTGCCAGCAGCGGGGTCGGGGGGAGCACCGGGGAGCTGTTTTTT
TRBJ2-1,15,TRBD2,NA,TRBV19,CASSIGLAGRHEQFF,TGTGCCAGTAGTATAGGACTAGCGGGACGGCATGAGCAGTTCTTC
TRBJ1-2,15,TRBD1,few,TRBV28,CASSPLDRGPVGYTF,TGTGCCAGCAGTCCTCTGGACAGGGGGCCGGTTGGCTACACCTTC
TRBJ2-7,12,NA,NA,TRBV4-3,CASSDGTHEQYF,TGCGCCAGCAGCGACGGGACCCACGAGCAGTACTTC
TRBJ2-7,14,NA,NA,TRBV2,CASSDAQGFHEQYF,TGTGCCAGCAGTGATGCCCAGGGATTCCACGAGCAGTACTTC
TRBJ1-1,15,NA,NA,TRBV5-6,CASSLERLMNTEAFF,TGTGCCAGCAGCTTGGAACGGCTCATGAACACTGAAGCTTTCTTT
TRBJ1-2,15,TRBD1,NA,TRBV6-5,CASSYSTTGGNGYTF,TGTGCCAGCAGTTACTCGACGACAGGGGGGAACGGCTACACCTTC
TRBJ1-4,15,NA,NA,TRBV15,CATGKTARANEKLFF,TGTGCCACAGGGAAAACAGCGAGGGCTAATGAAAAACTGTTTTTT